These 18 T cell receptor beta chains were sequenced from one sample in a study of blood T cell repertoires in COVID-19. Clones were read by immunoSEQ multiplex PCR, and TCRdb kept only the in-frame ones, dropping some. Among roughly 200,000 clones listed, approximately 85% were seen once. The sequenced sample was peripheral blood. These receptors all come from a man aged 55 to 70 with acute or convalescent COVID-19.

The rearrangement joins TRBV7-8 to TRBJ2-7, with D possibly matching TRBD2 (5 bases). Per the germline V gene, CDR1 is SGHVS and CDR2 is FQNEAQ. Between the trimmed V and J ends, which lost 5 bases and 5 bases, there was a span of 7 bases. The CDR3 is made up of 11 amino acids. The CDR3 bases are TGTGCCAGCAGCGTTAGCGACGAGCAGTACTTC. It yields the protein CASSVSDEQYF.

The CDR3 is CASSQSAVEKEKLFF. In nucleotides, the CDR3 is TGTGCCAGCAGCCAATCCGCGGTAGAGAAAGAAAAACTGTTTTTT. The V call is TRBV4-2, the J call TRBJ1-4; D ambiguous. V gave up 2 bases and J gave up 8 bases, with 15 bases separating them. CDR1 LGHNA and CDR2 YNFKEQ come from the germline V gene. This CDR3 has 15 amino acids.

This chain connects TRBV5-1 to TRBJ1-1; the D is unclear. Germline V gene sequence: CDR1 SGHRS, CDR2 YFSETQ. The CDR3 is 14 amino acids. With 2 bases removed from V and 0 bases from J, the gap between germline ends came to 8 bases. CDR3 DNA: TGCGCCAGCAGCTTCGAAGCGATGAACACTGAAGCTTTCTTT. Amino acids: CASSFEAMNTEAFF.

The rearrangement links TRBV11-2 to TRBJ1-6, with D unresolved. V gave up 2 bases and J gave up 7 bases, with 6 bases separating them. From germline, CDR1 is SGHAT and CDR2 FQNNGV. The CDR3 consists of 13 residues. CDR3 DNA sequence: TGTGCCAGCAGCTTATCCGGGAATTCACCCCTCCACTTT. Residues: CASSLSGNSPLHF.

This chain uses TRBV10-3 with TRBJ2-1, with a tentative D call TRBD2 (6 bases). V dropped 8 bases and J dropped 7 bases, with 12 bases sitting between them. This CDR3 is built from 12 residues. Germline CDR1 ENHRY, CDR2 SYGVKD. The DNA of the CDR3 is TGTGCCATCCGGGGGACGGGAAATGAGCAGTTCTTC. Translating it yields CAIRGTGNEQFF.

The chain uses TRBV28 and TRBJ2-6, with D possibly matching TRBD1 (6 bases). CDR1 is MDHEN and CDR2 is SYDVKM in the germline V gene. The CDR3 loop spans 16 amino acids. Trimming cost V 3 bases and J 4 bases, with 13 bases left between them. The CDR3 DNA reads as TGTGCCAGCAGTTTGTCCAGGGGTTCCGGGGCCAACGTCCTGACTTTC. Protein sequence: CASSLSRGSGANVLTF.

This chain links TRBV3-1 (or the pseudogene TRBV3-2) with TRBJ1-4; D possibly corresponds to TRBD1 (5 bases). Per germline, CDR1 LGHDT and CDR2 YNNKEL (reference sequence). The V gene lost 2 bases and the J gene lost 1 base, with 14 bases spanning the gap. The CDR3 totals 17 residues. The CDR3 protein is CASSQSGWQGTNEKLFF. The CDR3 nucleotides read TGTGCCAGCAGCCAATCTGGATGGCAGGGAACTAATGAAAAACTGTTTTTT.

V usage is TRBV5-1 and J usage is TRBJ1-4; D may be TRBD1 (6 bases). This CDR3 is built from 16 residues. Trimming cost V 0 bases and J 0 bases, with 9 bases left between them. From germline, CDR1 is SGHRS and CDR2 YFSETQ. The CDR3 reads CASSLVQGATNEKLFF. The CDR3 DNA reads as TGCGCCAGCAGCTTGGTACAGGGAGCAACTAATGAAAAACTGTTTTTT.

As for this clone: At one of its ends the junction is not consistent with the germline gene, which may arise from a read error. CDR3 nucleotides: TGTGCCAGCAGCGCCCAGGGCGGGAGGAGCCTAGACTTC. It is translated as CASSAQGGRSLDF. The gene calls are TRBV7-9 and TRBJ2-7; 8 positions match TRBD2. The CDR3 is 13 amino acids. Germline V CDR1 and CDR2: SEHNR, FQNEAQ (reference sequence).

The gene calls are TRBV2 and TRBJ2-3; no reliable D call. The CDR3 length is 15 residues. The ends were cut back, 4 bases at V and 0 bases at J, with 11 bases in the middle. Germline CDR1 is SNHLY and CDR2 is FYNNEI. CDR3 DNA: TGTGCCAGCAGTGCACGACATTTGAGCACAGATACGCAGTATTTT. Protein: CASSARHLSTDTQYF.

The chain carries TRBV6-1 and TRBJ2-1, with 9 bases aligning to TRBD2. Germline CDR1 MNHNS, CDR2 SASEGT. V lost 3 bases to trimming and J lost 1 base; unmatched junction nucleotides: 4. CDR3 size: 16 residues. This CDR3 is CASSDLAGQSYNEQFF. The DNA for the CDR3 is TGTGCCAGCAGTGATCTAGCGGGGCAGTCCTACAATGAGCAGTTCTTC.

V is TRBV7-2 and J is TRBJ1-6; D uncertain. Germline-derived CDR1 and CDR2 are SGHTA and FQGNSA. The V and J ends lost 5 bases and 9 bases respectively, with 14 bases between them. There are 14 residues in the CDR3. This CDR3 is CASSPREGASPLHF. The DNA of the CDR3 is TGTGCCAGCAGCCCGAGAGAGGGTGCTTCACCCCTCCACTTT. Together with reference TRBV7-2 and TRBJ1-6, the CDR3 gives the full variable domain: GAGVSQSPSNKVTEKGKDVELRCDPISGHTALYWYRQSLGQGLEFLIYFQGNSAPDKSGLPSDRFSAERTGGSVSTLTIQRTQQEDSAVYLCASSPREGASPLHFGNGTRLTVT.

The CDR3 spells CATSGYFTDTQYF. DNA of the CDR3: TGTGCCACCAGTGGGTACTTCACAGATACGCAGTATTTT. This rearrangement joins TRBV24-1 to TRBJ2-3; D is uncertain. Looked up from germline, CDR1 is KGHDR and CDR2 is SFDVKD. This CDR3 is built from 13 residues. V was pared by 5 bases and J by 2 bases, with 7 bases between.

The rearrangement links TRBV6-6 to TRBJ2-1, with TRBD1 matching 7 bases. Germline trimming cut 5 bases from V and 0 bases from J; bases unmatched to any gene: 7. Germline assignment: CDR1 MNHNY and CDR2 SVGAGI (reference sequence). The CDR3 consists of 16 residues. As DNA, the CDR3 is TGTGCCAGCAGTACGGGACAGACCTTCTCCTACAATGAGCAGTTCTTC. It yields the protein CASSTGQTFSYNEQFF.

The V call is TRBV5-1, the J call TRBJ1-2; 12 bases map to TRBD1. Losses at the gene ends were 4 bases for V and 6 bases for J; bases not matched to a gene: 7. The CDR3 loop spans 15 amino acids. From germline, CDR1 is SGHRS and CDR2 YFSETQ. This CDR3 is CASSVGQGARDGYTF. The CDR3 region has the DNA TGCGCCAGCAGCGTGGGACAGGGGGCAAGGGATGGCTACACCTTC.

V usage is TRBV12-5 and J usage is TRBJ2-4; 13 bases are shared with TRBD2. This CDR3 contains 18 residues. V shed 3 bases, J shed 0 bases, and the junction held 5 bases outside the gene matches. CDR1 is LGHNT, CDR2 FRNRAP, per germline. The CDR3 loop is CASGFGTSGKLAKNIQYF. Here the CDR3 DNA reads TGTGCTAGTGGTTTCGGGACTAGCGGGAAACTAGCCAAAAACATTCAGTACTTC.

The rearrangement joins TRBV28 to TRBJ2-7, with D tentatively TRBD1 (6 bases). Trimming took 3 bases from V and 3 from J, leaving 15 bases between them. The CDR3 contains 15 residues. Germline V gene sequence: CDR1 MDHEN, CDR2 SYDVKM. The CDR3 DNA is TGTGCCAGCAGTTTTAAGGTTGGCAGGGGCTACGAGCAGTACTTC. As protein: CASSFKVGRGYEQYF.

The chain has TRBV28 and TRBJ1-2, with D unclear. CDR1 and CDR2 (germline): MDHEN, SYDVKM. The CDR3 is made up of 11 amino acids. The ends were cut back, 4 bases at V and 5 bases at J, with 5 bases in the middle. CDR3 amino acids: CASSSFYGYTF. CDR3 nucleotide sequence: TGTGCCAGCAGTTCCTTTTATGGCTACACCTTC.